The entry below describes one T cell receptor beta chain. Antigen: not known. TCRdb's table, derived via immunoSEQ multiplex PCR, lists solely in-frame clones and lacks some. The sample lists tens of thousands of clones, around 79% occurring once. This CDR3 comprises 12 residues. The V gene lost 7 bases and the J gene lost 5 bases, with 11 bases spanning the gap. CDR1 is MNHEY and CDR2 is SVGAGI in the germline V gene. Before sequencing, viral peptide pools were used by the ViraFEST assay to expand antigen-specific CD4+ T cells. With more than 9 days of culture completed, CD4+ T cells were isolated. Vaccinated participants had no history of SARS-CoV-2 infection and tested negative for nucleocapsid antibodies. Cultures had half their medium replaced with IL-2 medium on days 3 and 7. The data derive from a study of vaccination effects on CD4 cells after COVID-19. Study-wide results and limits: Of the vaccine-induced clones from healthy vaccinees, merely 1 of 255 recognized common cold coronaviruses as well.

The sample consisted of CD4+ T cells from PBMCs cultured with HCoV-NL63 spike peptides, taken before COVID-19 vaccination. This receptor was obtained from a human donor who received a COVID-19 vaccine. J is TRBJ1-2 and V is TRBV6-5; no definite D call. The CDR3 nucleotides are TGTGCCAGCATGTCGAACCCTTATGGCTACACCTTC. Translating gives CASMSNPYGYTF.